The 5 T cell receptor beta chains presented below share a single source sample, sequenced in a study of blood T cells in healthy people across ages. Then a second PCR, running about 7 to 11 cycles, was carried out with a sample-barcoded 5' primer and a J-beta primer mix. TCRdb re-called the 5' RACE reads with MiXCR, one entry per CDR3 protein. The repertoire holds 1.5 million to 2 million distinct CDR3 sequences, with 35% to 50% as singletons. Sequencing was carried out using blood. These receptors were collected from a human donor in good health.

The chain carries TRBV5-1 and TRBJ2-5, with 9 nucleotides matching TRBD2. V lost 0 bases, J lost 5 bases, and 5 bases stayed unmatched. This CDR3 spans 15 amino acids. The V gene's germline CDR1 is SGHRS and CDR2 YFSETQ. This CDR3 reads CASSLASSGGETQYF. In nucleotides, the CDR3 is TGCGCCAGCAGCTTGGCCTCCAGCGGGGGGGAGACCCAGTACTTC.

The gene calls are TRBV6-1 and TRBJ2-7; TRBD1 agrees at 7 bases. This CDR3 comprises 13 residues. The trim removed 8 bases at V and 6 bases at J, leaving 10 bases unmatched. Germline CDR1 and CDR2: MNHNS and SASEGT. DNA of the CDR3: TGTGCCAGCCGCCTGACAGGGTTGGCCGAGCAGTACTTC. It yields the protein CASRLTGLAEQYF.

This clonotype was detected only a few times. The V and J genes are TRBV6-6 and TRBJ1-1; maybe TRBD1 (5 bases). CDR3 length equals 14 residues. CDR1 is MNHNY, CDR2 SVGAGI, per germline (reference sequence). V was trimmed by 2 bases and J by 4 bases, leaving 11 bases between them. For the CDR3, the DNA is TGTGCCAGCAGTTACGAGGGGAGGCTCACTGAAGCTTTCTTT. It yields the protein CASSYEGRLTEAFF.

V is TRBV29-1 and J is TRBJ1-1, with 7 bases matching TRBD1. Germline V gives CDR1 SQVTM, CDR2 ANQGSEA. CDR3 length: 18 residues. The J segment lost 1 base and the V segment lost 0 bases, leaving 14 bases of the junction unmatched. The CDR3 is CSVEDPYDDRATNTEAFF. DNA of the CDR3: TGCAGCGTTGAAGATCCATACGACGACAGGGCGACGAACACTGAAGCTTTCTTT.

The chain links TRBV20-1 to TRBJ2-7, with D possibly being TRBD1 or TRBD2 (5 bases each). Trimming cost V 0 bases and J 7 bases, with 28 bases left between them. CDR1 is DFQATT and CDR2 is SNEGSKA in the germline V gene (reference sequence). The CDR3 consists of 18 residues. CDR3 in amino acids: CSARDPSPGTSSYNEQYF. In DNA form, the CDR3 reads TGCAGTGCTAGAGATCCCTCACCTGGGACGTCTTCCTACAATGAGCAGTACTTC.